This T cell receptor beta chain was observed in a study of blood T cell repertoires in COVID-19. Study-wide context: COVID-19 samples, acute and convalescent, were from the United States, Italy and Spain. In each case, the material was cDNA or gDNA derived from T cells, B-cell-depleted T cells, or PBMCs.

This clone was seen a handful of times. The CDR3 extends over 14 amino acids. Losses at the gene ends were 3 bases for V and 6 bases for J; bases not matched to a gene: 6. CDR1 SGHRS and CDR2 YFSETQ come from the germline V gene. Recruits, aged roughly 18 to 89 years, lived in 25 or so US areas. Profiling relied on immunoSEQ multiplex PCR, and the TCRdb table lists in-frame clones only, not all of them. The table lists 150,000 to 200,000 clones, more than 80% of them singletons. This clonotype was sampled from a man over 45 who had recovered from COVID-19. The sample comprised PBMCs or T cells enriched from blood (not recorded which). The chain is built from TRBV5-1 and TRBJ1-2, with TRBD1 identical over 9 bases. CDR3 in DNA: TGCGCCAGCAGCTGGACCGGGACAGGGAATGGCTACACCTTC. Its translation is CASSWTGTGNGYTF.